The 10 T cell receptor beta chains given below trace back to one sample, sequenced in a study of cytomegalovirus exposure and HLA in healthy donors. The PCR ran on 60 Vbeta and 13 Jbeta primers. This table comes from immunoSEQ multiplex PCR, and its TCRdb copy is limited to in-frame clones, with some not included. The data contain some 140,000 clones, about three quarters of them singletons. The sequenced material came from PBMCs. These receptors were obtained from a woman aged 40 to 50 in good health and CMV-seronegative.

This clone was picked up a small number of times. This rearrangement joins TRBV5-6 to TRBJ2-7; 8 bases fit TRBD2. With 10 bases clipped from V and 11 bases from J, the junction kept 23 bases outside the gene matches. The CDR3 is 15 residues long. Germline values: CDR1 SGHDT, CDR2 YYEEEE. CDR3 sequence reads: CAGSARRRASGREYF. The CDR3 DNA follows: TGTGCCGGATCAGCACGTCGCCGGGCTAGCGGGCGAGAGTACTTC.

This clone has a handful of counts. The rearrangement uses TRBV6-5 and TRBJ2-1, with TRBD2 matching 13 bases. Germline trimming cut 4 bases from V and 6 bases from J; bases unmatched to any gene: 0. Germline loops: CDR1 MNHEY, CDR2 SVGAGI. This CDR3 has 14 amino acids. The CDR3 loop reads CASSWTSGSNEQFF. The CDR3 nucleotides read TGTGCCAGCAGTTGGACTAGCGGGAGCAATGAGCAGTTCTTC.

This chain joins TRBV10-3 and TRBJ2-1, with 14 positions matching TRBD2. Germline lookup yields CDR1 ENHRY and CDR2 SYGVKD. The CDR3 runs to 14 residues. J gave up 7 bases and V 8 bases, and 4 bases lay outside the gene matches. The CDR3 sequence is CAIGTSGSTNEQFF. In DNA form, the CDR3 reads TGTGCCATCGGGACTAGCGGGAGTACGAATGAGCAGTTCTTC.

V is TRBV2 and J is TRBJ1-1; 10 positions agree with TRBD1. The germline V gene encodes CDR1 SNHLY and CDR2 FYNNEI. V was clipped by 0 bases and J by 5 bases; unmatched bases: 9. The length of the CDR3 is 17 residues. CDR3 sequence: CASSEARDRGLSTEAFF. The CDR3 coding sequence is TGTGCCAGCAGTGAAGCGCGAGACAGGGGGCTGAGTACTGAAGCTTTCTTT.

The CDR3 is CAWSAGNTIYF. CDR3 DNA: TGTGCCTGGAGTGCAGGAAACACCATATATTTT. The chain couples TRBV30 to TRBJ1-3, with D hard to call. The V gene's germline CDR1 is GTSNPN and CDR2 SVGIG (reference sequence). Trimming pared 1 base from V and 4 bases from J, leaving 2 bases between. The CDR3 totals 11 residues.

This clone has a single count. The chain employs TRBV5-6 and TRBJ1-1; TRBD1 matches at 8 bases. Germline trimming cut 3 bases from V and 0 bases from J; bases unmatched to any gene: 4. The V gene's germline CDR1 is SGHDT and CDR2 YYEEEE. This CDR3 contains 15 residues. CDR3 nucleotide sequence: TGTGCCAGCAGCTCTTGGACAGGGCTGAACACTGAAGCTTTCTTT. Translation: CASSSWTGLNTEAFF. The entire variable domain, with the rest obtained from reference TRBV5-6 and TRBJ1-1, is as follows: DAGVTQSPTHLIKTRGQQVTLRCSPKSGHDTVSWYQQALGQGPQFIFQYYEEEERQRGNFPDRFSGHQFPNYSSELNVNALLLGDSALYLCASSSWTGLNTEAFFGQGTRLTVV.

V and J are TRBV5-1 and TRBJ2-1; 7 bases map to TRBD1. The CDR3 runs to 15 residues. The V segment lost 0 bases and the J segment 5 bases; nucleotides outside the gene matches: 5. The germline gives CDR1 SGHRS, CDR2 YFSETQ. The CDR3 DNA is TGCGCCAGCAGCTTGGGAGGGGGCGTCAACAATGAGCAGTTCTTC. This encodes CASSLGGGVNNEQFF.

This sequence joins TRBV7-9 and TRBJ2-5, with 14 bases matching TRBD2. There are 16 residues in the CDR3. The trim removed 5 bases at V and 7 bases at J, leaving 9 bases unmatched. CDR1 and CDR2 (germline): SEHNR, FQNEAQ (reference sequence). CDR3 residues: CASSTRGLAGVRTQYF. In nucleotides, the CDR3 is TGTGCCAGCAGCACGAGGGGACTAGCGGGAGTGAGGACCCAGTACTTC.

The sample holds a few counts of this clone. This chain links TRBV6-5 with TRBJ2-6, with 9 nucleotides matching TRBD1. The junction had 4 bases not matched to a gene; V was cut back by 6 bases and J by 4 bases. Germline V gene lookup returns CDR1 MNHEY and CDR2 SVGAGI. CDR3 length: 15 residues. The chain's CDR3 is CASSHRGLGANVLTF. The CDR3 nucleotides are TGTGCCAGCAGCCACAGGGGGCTAGGGGCCAACGTCCTGACTTTC.

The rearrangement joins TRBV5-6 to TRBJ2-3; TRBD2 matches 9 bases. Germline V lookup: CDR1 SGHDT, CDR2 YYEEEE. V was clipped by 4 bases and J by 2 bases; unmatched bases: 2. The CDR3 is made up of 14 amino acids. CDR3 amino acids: CASSPSGTTDTQYF. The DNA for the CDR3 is TGTGCCAGCAGCCCTAGCGGGACCACAGATACGCAGTATTTT.